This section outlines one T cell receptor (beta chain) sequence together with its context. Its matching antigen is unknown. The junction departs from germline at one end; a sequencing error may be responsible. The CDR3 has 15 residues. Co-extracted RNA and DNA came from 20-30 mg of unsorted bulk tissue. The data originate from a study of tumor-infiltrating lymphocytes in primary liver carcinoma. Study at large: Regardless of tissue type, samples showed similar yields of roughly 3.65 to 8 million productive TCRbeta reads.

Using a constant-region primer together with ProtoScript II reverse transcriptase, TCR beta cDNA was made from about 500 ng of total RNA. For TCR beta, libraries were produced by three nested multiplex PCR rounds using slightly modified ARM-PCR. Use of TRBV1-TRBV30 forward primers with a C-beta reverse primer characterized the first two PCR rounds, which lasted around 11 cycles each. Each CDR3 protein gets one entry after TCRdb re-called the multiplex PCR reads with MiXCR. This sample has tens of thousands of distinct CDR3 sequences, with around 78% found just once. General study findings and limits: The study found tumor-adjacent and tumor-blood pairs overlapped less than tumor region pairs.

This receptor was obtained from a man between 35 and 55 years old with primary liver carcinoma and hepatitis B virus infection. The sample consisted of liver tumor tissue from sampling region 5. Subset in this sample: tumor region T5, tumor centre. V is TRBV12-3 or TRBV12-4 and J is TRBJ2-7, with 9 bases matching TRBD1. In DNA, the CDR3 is TGTGCCAGTAGTTTAGGACAGGGGAACACCTACGAGCAGTACTTC. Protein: CASSLGQGNTYEQYF.